A selection of T cell receptor beta chains follows, all from one sample in a study of blood T cell repertoires in COVID-19. The data were produced by immunoSEQ multiplex PCR, yet TCRdb's version contains in-frame clones alone and is incomplete. The table has 250,000 to 300,000 clones, 75% to 90% seen once. Sequencing was done on a sample of peripheral blood. The receptors derive from a woman aged 70-85 years with COVID-19, enrolled during active disease. Both conserved end residues are part of each CDR3. Fields, in order: V gene, clone size, CDR3 protein. A row's size may be missing; if present it is once, few, many or a size class.

TRBV19	.	CASRLFSGNTIYF
TRBV18	.	CASSLSQDRGPYEQYF
TRBV7-3	.	CASSLAGASDTQYF
TRBV2	once	CASSDVTDGYTF
TRBV5-1	.	CASSPGTVSNEQYF
TRBV29-1	.	CSVGSGGGGYTF
TRBV5-6	.	CASSFRDTRWGNQPQHF
TRBV27	.	CASSPGISNQPQHF
TRBV9	.	CASSVAGSGQETQYF
TRBV10-1	once	CASQDRRNTEAFF
TRBV27	.	CASSFVGVDQPQHF